A single sample gave rise to the 3 T cell receptor beta chains below, sequenced in a study of blood T cell repertoires in COVID-19 (dated by TCRdb to between 2020 and 2021). The library was generated by the immunoSEQ multiplex PCR assay. TCRdb re-hosts the immuneACCESS table, in-frame sequences only. Its copies lack some clones; in the studies checked, an unresolved V gene accounts for under half of them, and the cause for the rest is not known. Present in this sample are hundreds of thousands of clones, under 90% of which were seen just once. Roughly 2.6% of the sample belongs to the ten largest clones. What was sequenced was peripheral blood. The origin of the receptors is a woman aged 40 to 49 with active or convalescent COVID-19.

The V and J genes are TRBV19 and TRBJ2-3; TRBD2 agrees at 7 bases. V trimming: 6 bases; J trimming: 0 bases; junction bases outside the gene matches: 6. The CDR3 length is 15 residues. Germline V gene data show CDR1 as LNHDA and CDR2 as SQIVND (reference sequence). The CDR3 sequence: CASRTTGGSTDTQYF. The DNA for the CDR3 is TGTGCCAGTAGAACAACCGGGGGGAGCACAGATACGCAGTATTTT.

The chain is built from TRBV7-9 and TRBJ2-7, with D possibly TRBD1 on 5 matching bases. Germline CDR1 SEHNR, CDR2 FQNEAQ (reference sequence). CDR3 length: 13 residues. The germline V and J ends were trimmed by 7 bases and 5 bases, with 15 bases remaining between them. The chain's CDR3 is CASTFQGADEQYF. The CDR3 DNA sequence: TGTGCCAGCACCTTTCAAGGGGCGGACGAGCAGTACTTC. The complete variable domain, with remaining parts taken from reference TRBV7-9 and TRBJ2-7, reads DTGVSQNPRHKITKRGQNVTFRCDPISEHNRLYWYRQTLGQGPEFLTYFQNEAQLEKSRLLSDRFSAERPKGSFSTLEIQRTEQGDSAMYLCASTFQGADEQYFGPGTRLTVT.

The chain uses TRBV7-3 and TRBJ1-1; 7 nucleotides agree with TRBD1. V gave up 5 bases and J gave up 7 bases; unmatched junction bases: 4. Per germline, CDR1 SGHTA and CDR2 FQGTGA. This CDR3 contains 12 residues. The CDR3 loop is CASSPTGREAFF. The CDR3 region has the DNA TGTGCCAGCAGCCCGACAGGGCGTGAAGCTTTCTTT.